Below are 17 T cell receptor beta chains sequenced from a single sample in a study of early T cells in non-severe SARS-CoV-2 infection. One entry per CDR3 protein, called by TCRdb with MiXCR from the 5' RACE reads. The sample has 65,000 to 85,000 distinct CDR3 sequences; around 13% are singletons. Sequencing was done on a sample of whole blood. Receptor source: an adult who was a healthcare worker with PCR-confirmed SARS-CoV-2 infection or an uninfected control (not recorded which).

This clonotype was detected many times. The CDR3 bases are TGTGCCAGCAGCCCTGGGGGGACAGGGGGCACTGAGCAGTTCTTC. This sequence encodes CASSPGGTGGTEQFF. The chain is built from TRBV3-1 and TRBJ2-1; 12 nucleotides match TRBD1. Trimming cost V 4 bases and J 9 bases; bases outside gene matches: 7. This CDR3 region has 15 residues. Germline V gives CDR1 LGHDT, CDR2 YNNKEL (reference sequence).

This sequence joins TRBV12-3 or TRBV12-4 and TRBJ2-3; 10 nucleotides align to TRBD2. This CDR3 comprises 14 residues. Germline trimming cut 2 bases from V and 7 bases from J; bases unmatched to any gene: 3. DNA of the CDR3: TGTGCCAGCAGTTTACTAGCGGGGGTGTATACGCAGTATTTT. Amino acids: CASSLLAGVYTQYF.

The rearrangement uses TRBV28 and TRBJ2-5; D is unclear. The ends were cut back, 7 bases at V and 3 bases at J, with 12 bases in the middle. Germline-derived CDR1 and CDR2 are MDHEN and SYDVKM. The CDR3 sequence is 13 residues long. This chain's CDR3 is CASTSPGKETQYF. Here the CDR3 DNA reads TGTGCCAGCACCTCCCCCGGTAAAGAGACCCAGTACTTC.

This sequence joins TRBV15 and TRBJ1-2; no clear D. The CDR3 consists of 13 residues. Germline CDR1 reads LNHNV; CDR2 reads YYDKDF (reference sequence). Between the trimmed V and J ends, which lost 0 bases and 3 bases, there was a span of 5 bases. In nucleotides, the CDR3 is TGTGCCACCAGCAGAGATCGGCACTATGGCTACACCTTC. It encodes CATSRDRHYGYTF. Using reference TRBV15 and TRBJ1-2 for the parts outside the CDR3, the full variable domain is DAMVIQNPRYQVTQFGKPVTLSCSQTLNHNVMYWYQQKSSQAPKLLFHYYDKDFNNEADTPDNFQSRRPNTSFCFLDIRSPGLGDTAMYLCATSRDRHYGYTFGSGTRLTVV.

This clonotype showed up many times. This sequence joins TRBV24-1 and TRBJ2-5; the match to TRBD2 covers 9 bases. The CDR3 spans 15 residues. Trimming at V came to 4 bases and at J to 5 bases, leaving 7 bases not matched to a gene. From germline, CDR1 is KGHDR and CDR2 SFDVKD. The CDR3, as DNA: TGTGCCACCAGTGAAACAACTCTAGCGGGGGAGACCCAGTACTTC. This sequence encodes CATSETTLAGETQYF.

This sequence joins TRBV7-9 and TRBJ2-1, with a possible D match to TRBD2 (7 bases). The CDR3 extends over 16 amino acids. Germline V gives CDR1 SEHNR, CDR2 FQNEAQ (reference sequence). The V end lost 5 bases, the J end lost 2 bases, and 16 bases lay between the germline ends. The CDR3 coding sequence is TGTGCCAGCAGCCCCGTTGGGGGGGCCGCCTACAATGAGCAGTTCTTC. Translation gives CASSPVGGAAYNEQFF.

This clonotype turned up a few times. This sequence joins TRBV10-1 and TRBJ2-6; weak D call: TRBD1 (7 bases). There are 18 residues in the CDR3. Germline CDR1 and CDR2: WNHNN and SYGVQD (reference sequence). Trimming left V 0 bases short and J 4 bases short, with 16 bases between. CDR3 sequence: CASSESKGGGSGANVLTF. In nucleotides, the CDR3 is TGCGCCAGCAGTGAGTCGAAAGGAGGGGGCTCAGGGGCCAACGTCCTGACTTTC.

The chain joins TRBV3-1 to TRBJ1-4; 8 positions match TRBD1. Trimming at V came to 1 base and at J to 6 bases, leaving 7 bases not matched to a gene. This CDR3 spans 16 amino acids. Germline-derived CDR1 and CDR2 are LGHDT and YNNKEL (reference sequence). CDR3 bases: TGTGCCAGCAGCCAAGGAGATACAGGGGGACATGAAAAACTGTTTTTT. Protein sequence: CASSQGDTGGHEKLFF. The variable domain in full, completed from reference TRBV3-1 and TRBJ1-4, reads DTAVSQTPKYLVTQMGNDKSIKCEQNLGHDTMYWYKQDSKKFLKIMFSYNNKELIINETVPNRFSPKSPDKAHLNLHINSLELGDSAVYFCASSQGDTGGHEKLFFGSGTQLSVL.

The V gene is TRBV30, the J gene TRBJ2-1; D is unresolved. The V and J ends lost 0 bases and 5 bases respectively, with 5 bases between them. Germline V gives CDR1 GTSNPN, CDR2 SVGIG (reference sequence). The CDR3 covers 12 residues. The CDR3 reads CAWSVYHNEQFF. CDR3 coding DNA: TGTGCCTGGAGTGTATACCACAATGAGCAGTTCTTC.

The chain carries TRBV20-1 and TRBJ2-4, with 7 positions matching TRBD1. Germline values: CDR1 DFQATT, CDR2 SNEGSKA (reference sequence). V lost 6 bases to trimming and J lost 0 bases; unmatched junction nucleotides: 8. The CDR3 consists of 15 residues. DNA of the CDR3: TGCAGTGCGTCGGACAGGTTCTTAGCCAAAAACATTCAGTACTTC. Amino acids: CSASDRFLAKNIQYF.

This clonotype was seen ten or more times. V is TRBV27 and J is TRBJ2-7, with 7 nucleotides matching TRBD1. Germline trimming cut 3 bases from V and 1 base from J; bases unmatched to any gene: 6. Germline CDR1 and CDR2: MNHEY and SMNVEV (reference sequence). The CDR3 is 15 residues long. The CDR3 sequence: CASSLTADRSYEQYF. The DNA of the CDR3 is TGTGCCAGCAGTTTGACGGCGGACAGGTCCTACGAGCAGTACTTC.

In this sample, this clonotype turned up a few times. The chain employs TRBV5-1 and TRBJ2-3; D call uncertain. The V end lost 2 bases, the J end lost 6 bases, and 13 bases lay between the germline ends. The germline V gene encodes CDR1 SGHRS and CDR2 YFSETQ. The CDR3 loop spans 14 amino acids. The CDR3 DNA reads TGCGCCAGCAGCTTAGGATACTCCTCTGATACGCAGTATTTT. Amino acid sequence: CASSLGYSSDTQYF. The variable domain in full, completed from reference TRBV5-1 and TRBJ2-3, reads KAGVTQTPRYLIKTRGQQVTLSCSPISGHRSVSWYQQTPGQGLQFLFEYFSETQRNKGNFPGRFSGRQFSNSRSEMNVSTLELGDSALYLCASSLGYSSDTQYFGPGTRLTVL.

This clonotype was seen a handful of times. The rearrangement links TRBV7-6 to TRBJ1-5; D unresolved. The CDR3 spans 15 residues. Trimming removed 0 bases from V and 0 bases from J, with 6 bases in between. Germline loops: CDR1 SGHVS, CDR2 FNYEAQ. The CDR3 coding sequence is TGTGCCAGCAGCTTAGCCACCGGTAGCAATCAGCCCCAGCATTTT. Translated, it gives CASSLATGSNQPQHF.

There are many counts of this clonotype. The chain links TRBV10-3 to TRBJ1-1, with D tentatively TRBD1 (5 bases). The V end lost 10 bases, the J end lost 0 bases, and 18 bases lay between the germline ends. Germline values: CDR1 ENHRY, CDR2 SYGVKD. There are 15 residues in the CDR3. The DNA for the CDR3 is TGTGCCAGCAGGGTCGGGGGATTAATGAACACTGAAGCTTTCTTT. It codes for CASRVGGLMNTEAFF.

The V call is TRBV20-1, the J call TRBJ2-7; 9 positions match TRBD1. Germline loops: CDR1 DFQATT, CDR2 SNEGSKA (reference sequence). The CDR3 contains 14 residues. V was pared by 6 bases and J by 3 bases, with 9 bases of the junction left unmatched. In nucleotides, the CDR3 is TGCAGTGCCTCGGACAGGGGTGATGTCTACGAGCAGTACTTC. Protein sequence: CSASDRGDVYEQYF.

At least ten counts were recorded for this clonotype. The chain employs TRBV30 and TRBJ1-2; D possibly corresponds to TRBD1 (6 bases). Germline CDR1 GTSNPN, CDR2 SVGIG (reference sequence). Trimming stripped 2 bases from V and 12 bases from J, with 16 bases between. The CDR3 length is 12 residues. As DNA, the CDR3 is TGTGCCTGGAGTTTGGGGCAGGGGATGGACACCTTC. It yields the protein CAWSLGQGMDTF.

This chain links TRBV5-1 with TRBJ2-6; tentatively, D is TRBD1 (5 bases). V lost 0 bases, J lost 0 bases, and 13 bases lay in between. From germline, CDR1 is SGHRS and CDR2 YFSETQ. This CDR3 is 18 amino acids long. In DNA, the CDR3 is TGCGCCAGCAGCTTGGACAGGCCCTCTAGCTCTGGGGCCAACGTCCTGACTTTC. It translates to CASSLDRPSSSGANVLTF. Full variable domain (missing parts from reference TRBV5-1 and TRBJ2-6): KAGVTQTPRYLIKTRGQQVTLSCSPISGHRSVSWYQQTPGQGLQFLFEYFSETQRNKGNFPGRFSGRQFSNSRSEMNVSTLELGDSALYLCASSLDRPSSSGANVLTFGAGSRLTVL.